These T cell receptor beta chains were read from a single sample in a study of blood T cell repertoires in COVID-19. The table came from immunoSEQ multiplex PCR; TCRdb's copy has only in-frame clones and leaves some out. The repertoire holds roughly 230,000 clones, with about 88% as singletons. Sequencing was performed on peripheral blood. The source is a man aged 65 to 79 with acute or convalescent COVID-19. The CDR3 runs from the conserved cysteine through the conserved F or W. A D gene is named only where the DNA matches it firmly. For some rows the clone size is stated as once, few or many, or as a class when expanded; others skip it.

CDR3 DNA: TGCGCCAGCAGCTTGGAGGGGGGGGGTCAGCCCCAGCATTTT; CDR3 protein: CASSLEGGGQPQHF; V gene: TRBV5-1; clone size: NA; J gene: TRBJ1-5; D gene: NA
CDR3 DNA: TGTGCCAGCAGCCCGAGTAGAGGGGGGGCACGGTCTGAAGCTTTCTTT; CDR3 protein: CASSPSRGGARSEAFF; V gene: TRBV7-9; clone size: NA; J gene: TRBJ1-1; D gene: NA
CDR3 DNA: TGCGCCAGCAGGGGACAGGGAATGAACACTGAAGCTTTCTTT; CDR3 protein: CASRGQGMNTEAFF; V gene: TRBV5-1; clone size: NA; J gene: TRBJ1-1; D gene: TRBD1
CDR3 DNA: TGTGCCAGTACCACGGTCCCCACTGAAGCTTTCTTT; CDR3 protein: CASTTVPTEAFF; V gene: TRBV19; clone size: many; J gene: TRBJ1-1; D gene: NA
CDR3 DNA: TGTGCCAGCAGCAAAATAGCGGGAGGTCCCTACGAGCAGTACTTC; CDR3 protein: CASSKIAGGPYEQYF; V gene: TRBV13; clone size: few; J gene: TRBJ2-7; D gene: TRBD2
CDR3 DNA: TGTGCCAGCCCACCCCCTAGCGGGGTTCAGCATACGCAGTATTTT; CDR3 protein: CASPPPSGVQHTQYF; V gene: TRBV28; clone size: NA; J gene: TRBJ2-3; D gene: TRBD2
CDR3 DNA: TGTGCCAGCAGTGAACATTTCAGAGGGAACACTGAAGCTTTCTTT; CDR3 protein: CASSEHFRGNTEAFF; V gene: TRBV6-1; clone size: NA; J gene: TRBJ1-1; D gene: NA
CDR3 DNA: TGTGCCAGCAGCTTACTTAGCGGGTTAGAAGAGACCCAGTACTTC; CDR3 protein: CASSLLSGLEETQYF; V gene: TRBV7-6; clone size: NA; J gene: TRBJ2-5; D gene: TRBD2
CDR3 DNA: TGTGCCAGCAGCACGGGACTAGCGGGAGCTAAGAACGAGCAGTACTTC; CDR3 protein: CASSTGLAGAKNEQYF; V gene: TRBV5-4; clone size: NA; J gene: TRBJ2-7; D gene: TRBD2
CDR3 DNA: TGTGCCAGCAGCCAGGGGGACAGCTACGAGCAGTACTTC; CDR3 protein: CASSQGDSYEQYF; V gene: TRBV7-3; clone size: NA; J gene: TRBJ2-7; D gene: TRBD1
CDR3 DNA: TGTGCCAGCAGTATGGGACTTAATGAAAAACTGTTTTTT; CDR3 protein: CASSMGLNEKLFF; V gene: TRBV28; clone size: NA; J gene: TRBJ1-4; D gene: NA
CDR3 DNA: TGTGCCACCAGCAGCCCTTGGGGGGGGCATGTAGACGAGCAGTACTTC; CDR3 protein: CATSSPWGGHVDEQYF; V gene: TRBV15; clone size: NA; J gene: TRBJ2-7; D gene: NA
CDR3 DNA: TGTGCCAGCAGCTTATTAGGACAGGGGGCACGAGGAAACACCATATATTTT; CDR3 protein: CASSLLGQGARGNTIYF; V gene: TRBV7-3; clone size: few; J gene: TRBJ1-3; D gene: TRBD1
CDR3 DNA: TGTGCCAGTAGCGCTCAGGGTGTACGGAGCACAGATACGCAGTATTTT; CDR3 protein: CASSAQGVRSTDTQYF; V gene: TRBV19; clone size: NA; J gene: TRBJ2-3; D gene: NA
CDR3 DNA: TGTGCCAGCAGCAAATCCGGGAACAATGAGCAGTTCTTC; CDR3 protein: CASSKSGNNEQFF; V gene: TRBV21-1; clone size: NA; J gene: TRBJ2-1; D gene: NA
CDR3 DNA: TGTGCCAGCAGCCTAAAAGGACTAGCGGGCAATGAGCAGTTCTTC; CDR3 protein: CASSLKGLAGNEQFF; V gene: TRBV9; clone size: NA; J gene: TRBJ2-1; D gene: TRBD2
CDR3 DNA: TGTGCCAGCTCACCTCAAGGAGGGACTGAAGCTTTCTTT; CDR3 protein: CASSPQGGTEAFF; V gene: TRBV18; clone size: once; J gene: TRBJ1-1; D gene: NA
CDR3 DNA: TGTGCCAGTAGTTCGCAGGGGGCAGTGAACACTGAAGCTTTCTTT; CDR3 protein: CASSSQGAVNTEAFF; V gene: TRBV19; clone size: NA; J gene: TRBJ1-1; D gene: TRBD1
CDR3 DNA: TGTGCCTGGAGTGTTAAGGCAGGGGAGCAAGAGACCCAGTACTTC; CDR3 protein: CAWSVKAGEQETQYF; V gene: TRBV30; clone size: NA; J gene: TRBJ2-5; D gene: NA
CDR3 DNA: TGTGCCAGCAGCTTAGCGAAGGGGGCTAAGGATACGCAGTATTTT; CDR3 protein: CASSLAKGAKDTQYF; V gene: TRBV7-9; clone size: NA; J gene: TRBJ2-3; D gene: TRBD1
CDR3 DNA: TGTGCCAGCAGCTTAGGTCCGCAGGGGGCTAAGACCCAGTACTTC; CDR3 protein: CASSLGPQGAKTQYF; V gene: TRBV7-2; clone size: NA; J gene: TRBJ2-5; D gene: TRBD1
CDR3 DNA: TGTGCCAGCAGCGTAGGAAGTCGAGGAGATACGCAGTATTTT; CDR3 protein: CASSVGSRGDTQYF; V gene: TRBV9; clone size: NA; J gene: TRBJ2-3; D gene: NA
CDR3 DNA: TGTGCCAGCAGCTTAGGGGCTAGCGGGAGTTCCGGGGAGCTGTTTTTT; CDR3 protein: CASSLGASGSSGELFF; V gene: TRBV7-9; clone size: NA; J gene: TRBJ2-2; D gene: TRBD2
CDR3 DNA: TGTGCCAGCAGCTTATCGGGGGTTAGCTCCTACGAGCAGTACTTC; CDR3 protein: CASSLSGVSSYEQYF; V gene: TRBV11-2; clone size: NA; J gene: TRBJ2-7; D gene: NA
CDR3 DNA: TGTGCCAGCAGCTTGGTGGGGACAGTTGAAGCTTTCTTT; CDR3 protein: CASSLVGTVEAFF; V gene: TRBV5-6; clone size: NA; J gene: TRBJ1-1; D gene: TRBD1
CDR3 DNA: TGTGCCAGCAGCAGGAGAGGTGTGAACACTGAAGCTTTCTTT; CDR3 protein: CASSRRGVNTEAFF; V gene: TRBV3-1/TRBV3-2; clone size: NA; J gene: TRBJ1-1; D gene: NA
CDR3 DNA: TGTGCCAGCAGTCTAGCGGGAGTTTTGTACGAGCAGTACTTC; CDR3 protein: CASSLAGVLYEQYF; V gene: TRBV6-2/TRBV6-3; clone size: NA; J gene: TRBJ2-7; D gene: TRBD2
CDR3 DNA: TGCGCCAGCAGCTTGGCTGGGGACTATAAAGAGACCCAGTACTTC; CDR3 protein: CASSLAGDYKETQYF; V gene: TRBV5-1; clone size: NA; J gene: TRBJ2-5; D gene: TRBD2
CDR3 DNA: TGTGCCAGCAGTCGGGGACTAGCGGGAGGGCCAAACTCCTACGAGCAGTACTTC; CDR3 protein: CASSRGLAGGPNSYEQYF; V gene: TRBV3-1/TRBV3-2; clone size: NA; J gene: TRBJ2-7; D gene: TRBD2
CDR3 DNA: TGTGCCAGCAGGATCCTGGCACATATCGCTGAAGCTTTCTTT; CDR3 protein: CASRILAHIAEAFF; V gene: TRBV6-5; clone size: NA; J gene: TRBJ1-1; D gene: NA
CDR3 DNA: TGTGCCAGCAGCCCCCTGACCAGCGGGGACCACAATGAGCAGTTCTTC; CDR3 protein: CASSPLTSGDHNEQFF; V gene: TRBV14; clone size: NA; J gene: TRBJ2-1; D gene: TRBD2
CDR3 DNA: TGTGCCAGCCGGACGTTCATCCGGGAGGGTGAGCAGTTCTTC; CDR3 protein: CASRTFIREGEQFF; V gene: TRBV2; clone size: NA; J gene: TRBJ2-1; D gene: TRBD2
CDR3 DNA: TGTGCCAGCACCTTGGGACAGGGATCTTCACCCCTCCACTTT; CDR3 protein: CASTLGQGSSPLHF; V gene: TRBV27; clone size: NA; J gene: TRBJ1-6; D gene: TRBD1
CDR3 DNA: TGTGCCAGCAGCCGTACAGCCGGGACAGGGGGTGTCTCTGGGGCCAACGTCCTGACTTTC; CDR3 protein: CASSRTAGTGGVSGANVLTF; V gene: TRBV5-5; clone size: NA; J gene: TRBJ2-6; D gene: TRBD1
CDR3 DNA: TGCGCCAGCAGCCAAGGACTAGCGGGAGCATACGAGCAGTACTTC; CDR3 protein: CASSQGLAGAYEQYF; V gene: TRBV4-1; clone size: NA; J gene: TRBJ2-7; D gene: TRBD2
CDR3 DNA: TGCGCCAGCAGCTCCGATCCGGGACTAGCGGGAGCTCAGCAGTACTTC; CDR3 protein: CASSSDPGLAGAQQYF; V gene: TRBV5-1; clone size: once; J gene: TRBJ2-7; D gene: TRBD2
CDR3 DNA: TGTGCCAGCAGCTTAACAGGGCCGGAAGGAGCTTTCTTT; CDR3 protein: CASSLTGPEGAFF; V gene: TRBV7-2; clone size: NA; J gene: TRBJ1-1; D gene: NA
CDR3 DNA: TGTGCCAGTAGTATAGTCCGGAGCTCCTACAATGAGCAGTTCTTC; CDR3 protein: CASSIVRSSYNEQFF; V gene: TRBV19; clone size: few; J gene: TRBJ2-1; D gene: NA
CDR3 DNA: TGTGCCAGCAGGCCCGGTTTTAGCACAGATACGCAGTATTTT; CDR3 protein: CASRPGFSTDTQYF; V gene: TRBV6-5; clone size: NA; J gene: TRBJ2-3; D gene: NA
CDR3 DNA: TGTGCCAGCAGCGTATCAGGGGTTTCTGGAAACACCATATATTTT; CDR3 protein: CASSVSGVSGNTIYF; V gene: TRBV9; clone size: NA; J gene: TRBJ1-3; D gene: NA
CDR3 DNA: TGTGCCAGCAAGACACAGATTAGTTCACCCCTCCACTTT; CDR3 protein: CASKTQISSPLHF; V gene: TRBV28; clone size: NA; J gene: TRBJ1-6; D gene: NA
CDR3 DNA: TGTGCCAGCAGCTGGATACAGGGGCGTAATGAAAAACTGTTTTTT; CDR3 protein: CASSWIQGRNEKLFF; V gene: TRBV11-2; clone size: NA; J gene: TRBJ1-4; D gene: TRBD1
CDR3 DNA: TGTGCCAGCAGACTCAGGGTCTATAGCAATCAGCCCCAGCATTTT; CDR3 protein: CASRLRVYSNQPQHF; V gene: TRBV28; clone size: NA; J gene: TRBJ1-5; D gene: NA
CDR3 DNA: TGTGCCAGCAGCGTAGGGACTGACCCCTACGAGCAGTACTTC; CDR3 protein: CASSVGTDPYEQYF; V gene: TRBV7-6; clone size: NA; J gene: TRBJ2-7; D gene: NA
CDR3 DNA: TGTGCCAGCAGCTCGACAGGGGGCAGTACTGAAGCTTTCTTT; CDR3 protein: CASSSTGGSTEAFF; V gene: TRBV7-9; clone size: NA; J gene: TRBJ1-1; D gene: TRBD1
CDR3 DNA: TGTGCCAGCAGCCCCCAGACAGGGAACTACGAGCAGTACTTC; CDR3 protein: CASSPQTGNYEQYF; V gene: TRBV3-1/TRBV3-2; clone size: NA; J gene: TRBJ2-7; D gene: TRBD1
CDR3 DNA: TGTGCCACCATGGGGACTCTAGCGGGAGAGCGGTTCTTC; CDR3 protein: CATMGTLAGERFF; V gene: TRBV10-3; clone size: NA; J gene: TRBJ2-1; D gene: TRBD2
CDR3 DNA: TGCAGTGCCCCAGGCTCAGGGCAGTACTTC; CDR3 protein: CSAPGSGQYF; V gene: TRBV20-1; clone size: NA; J gene: TRBJ2-7; D gene: NA
CDR3 DNA: TGTGCCAGCAGCCGAACTTACGAGCAGTACTTC; CDR3 protein: CASSRTYEQYF; V gene: TRBV7-2; clone size: NA; J gene: TRBJ2-7; D gene: NA
CDR3 DNA: TGTGCCAGCAGCTTAGTAAGCGGTCGCACAGATACGCAGTATTTT; CDR3 protein: CASSLVSGRTDTQYF; V gene: TRBV7-3; clone size: NA; J gene: TRBJ2-3; D gene: NA
CDR3 DNA: TGTGCCAGCAGTTCCCCGCGGAGCCCCAGAAACAATGAGCAGTTCTTC; CDR3 protein: CASSSPRSPRNNEQFF; V gene: TRBV11-2; clone size: NA; J gene: TRBJ2-1; D gene: NA
CDR3 DNA: TGCGCCAGTTCCCCCGGGACAACCGGGGAGCTGTTTTTT; CDR3 protein: CASSPGTTGELFF; V gene: TRBV5-1; clone size: NA; J gene: TRBJ2-2; D gene: NA
CDR3 DNA: TGTGCCAGCAGCCCCCGGTCAGGGGCCAACGTCCTGACTTTC; CDR3 protein: CASSPRSGANVLTF; V gene: TRBV9; clone size: NA; J gene: TRBJ2-6; D gene: NA
CDR3 DNA: TGTGCCAGCAGTGGGGGCACTTATAGCAATCAGCCCCAGCATTTT; CDR3 protein: CASSGGTYSNQPQHF; V gene: TRBV2; clone size: NA; J gene: TRBJ1-5; D gene: NA
CDR3 DNA: TGTGCTAGCAGCCCCTCGGGAGGGGAGACCCAGTACTTC; CDR3 protein: CASSPSGGETQYF; V gene: TRBV7-7; clone size: NA; J gene: TRBJ2-5; D gene: TRBD2
CDR3 DNA: TGTGCCAGCAGCACAGGGACAGCGGTCTATGGCTACACCTTC; CDR3 protein: CASSTGTAVYGYTF; V gene: TRBV5-6; clone size: NA; J gene: TRBJ1-2; D gene: TRBD1
CDR3 DNA: TGCAGCGCGGGACAGCCGAACACTGAAGCTTTCTTT; CDR3 protein: CSAGQPNTEAFF; V gene: TRBV29-1; clone size: once; J gene: TRBJ1-1; D gene: TRBD1